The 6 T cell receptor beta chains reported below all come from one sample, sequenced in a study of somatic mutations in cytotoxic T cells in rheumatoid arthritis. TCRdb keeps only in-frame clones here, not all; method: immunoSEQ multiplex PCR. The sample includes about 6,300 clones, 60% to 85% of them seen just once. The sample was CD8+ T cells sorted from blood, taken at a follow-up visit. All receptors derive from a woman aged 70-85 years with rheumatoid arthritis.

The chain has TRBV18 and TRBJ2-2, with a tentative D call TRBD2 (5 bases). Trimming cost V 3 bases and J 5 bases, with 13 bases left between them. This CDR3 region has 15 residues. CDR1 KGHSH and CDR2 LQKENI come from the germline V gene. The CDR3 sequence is CASSPSGPGTGELFF. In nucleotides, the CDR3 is TGTGCCAGCTCACCTAGTGGCCCGGGGACCGGGGAGCTGTTTTTT.

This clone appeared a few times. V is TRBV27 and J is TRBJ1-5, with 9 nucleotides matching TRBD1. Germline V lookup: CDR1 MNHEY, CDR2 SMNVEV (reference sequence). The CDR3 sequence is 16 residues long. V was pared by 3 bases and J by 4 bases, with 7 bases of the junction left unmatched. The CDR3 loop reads CASSLSRTGENQPQHF. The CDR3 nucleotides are TGTGCCAGCAGTTTGTCCCGGACAGGGGAGAATCAGCCCCAGCATTTT.

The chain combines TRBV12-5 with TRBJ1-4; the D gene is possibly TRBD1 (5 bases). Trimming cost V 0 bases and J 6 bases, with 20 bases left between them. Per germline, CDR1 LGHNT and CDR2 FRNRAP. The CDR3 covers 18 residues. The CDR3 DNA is TGTGCTAGTGGTTTGGTACTACGCGGGGCCCCCACGGATGAAAAACTGTTTTTT. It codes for CASGLVLRGAPTDEKLFF.

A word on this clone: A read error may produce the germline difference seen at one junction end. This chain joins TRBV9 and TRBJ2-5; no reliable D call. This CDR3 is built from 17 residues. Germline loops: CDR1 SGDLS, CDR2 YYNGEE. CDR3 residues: CASSETFERTVQGTQYF. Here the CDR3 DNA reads TGTGCCAGCAGCGAGACGTTCGAGAGGACGGTTCAAGGGACCCAGTACTTC.

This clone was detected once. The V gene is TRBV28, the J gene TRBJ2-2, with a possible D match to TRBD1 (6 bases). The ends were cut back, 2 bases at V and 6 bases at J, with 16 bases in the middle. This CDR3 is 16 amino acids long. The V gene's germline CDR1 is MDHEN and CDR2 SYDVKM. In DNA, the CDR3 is TGTGCCAGCAGTTTAGGGGGCAGGGGAAGTTCCGGGGAGCTGTTTTTT. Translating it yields CASSLGGRGSSGELFF.

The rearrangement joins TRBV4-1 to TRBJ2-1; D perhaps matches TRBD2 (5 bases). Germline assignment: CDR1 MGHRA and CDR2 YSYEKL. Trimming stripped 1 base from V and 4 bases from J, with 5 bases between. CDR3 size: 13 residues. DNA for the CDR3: TGCGCCAGCAGCCAAGTAGCGTACAATGAGCAGTTCTTC. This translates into CASSQVAYNEQFF.